A selection of T cell receptor beta chains follows, all from one sample in a study of human T cells and chemical hapten exposure. TCRdb re-called the RACE reads through MiXCR, storing one row per CDR3 protein. The sample has tens of thousands of distinct CDR3 sequences, roughly 8% seen once. Sequenced sample: whole blood. All receptors come from a female donor in good health. Some clones in this sample may be carry-over from other donors' samples. Both conserved end residues are part of each CDR3. The order of the fields is V gene, CDR3 protein.

v_call: TRBV3-1
cdr3_aa: CASSQNTDTQYF

v_call: TRBV6-2/TRBV6-3
cdr3_aa: CASSDPGQRNEQFF

v_call: TRBV10-3
cdr3_aa: CAISADRAVEQFF

v_call: TRBV6-1
cdr3_aa: CASSVPGQNTGELFF

v_call: TRBV12-5
cdr3_aa: CASGMTNTEAFF

v_call: TRBV6-5
cdr3_aa: CASSFGLRQPQHF

v_call: TRBV20-1
cdr3_aa: CSASRQINTGELFF

v_call: TRBV5-1
cdr3_aa: CASSLHTGAGETQYF

v_call: TRBV4-1
cdr3_aa: CASSQRGNIQYF

v_call: TRBV7-8
cdr3_aa: CASSSKMRGDTEAFF

v_call: TRBV12-3/TRBV12-4
cdr3_aa: CASGSQLLNEKLFF

v_call: TRBV20-1
cdr3_aa: CSATSAGGSTDTQYF

v_call: TRBV14
cdr3_aa: CASSHLREPSYEQYF

v_call: TRBV28
cdr3_aa: CATTGGRSSGNTIYF

v_call: TRBV11-1
cdr3_aa: CASSLALGRLYNEQFF

v_call: TRBV7-9
cdr3_aa: CASSLAVDSPLHF

v_call: TRBV7-8
cdr3_aa: CASSLQRVSGEQFF

v_call: TRBV4-3
cdr3_aa: CASSPMRGTEAFF

v_call: TRBV3-1
cdr3_aa: CASSQVLAGADTQYF

v_call: TRBV6-2/TRBV6-3
cdr3_aa: CASSSNNEQFF

v_call: TRBV30
cdr3_aa: CAWSQRFQLFF

v_call: TRBV29-1
cdr3_aa: CSVELGDTQYF

v_call: TRBV29-1
cdr3_aa: CSVVLASSYEQYF